The present T cell receptor (beta chain) was sequenced within a study of cytomegalovirus exposure and HLA in healthy donors. Concerning this clone: As yet, its antigen is unknown.

Germline V gene sequence: CDR1 SGHRS, CDR2 YFSETQ. J was trimmed by 2 bases and V by 0 bases; bases with no gene match: 8. CDR3 length: 16 residues. 60 Vbeta and 13 Jbeta primers were used in PCR. Generated by immunoSEQ multiplex PCR, the TCRdb table keeps only in-frame clones and is missing some. Among more than 95,000 clones listed, around 72% were seen once. Findings and limits, study-wide: Later on, a genetic analysis was performed. It linked a missense variant in DCLRE1C with V- and J-gene trimming of TCR beta. Reportedly, cytomegalovirus status was diagnosed with high sensitivity and specificity. TCR beta sequences reportedly predicted most subjects' HLA-A and HLA-B alleles accurately.

The receptor's source is a man aged 30 to 39 in good health and CMV-seronegative. Sequences were obtained from PBMCs. This sequence joins TRBV5-1 and TRBJ2-7; TRBD1 matches at 7 bases. Here the CDR3 reads CASSLAPGQTTYEQYF. CDR3 sequence (DNA): TGCGCCAGCAGCTTGGCCCCGGGACAGACTACCTACGAGCAGTACTTC.